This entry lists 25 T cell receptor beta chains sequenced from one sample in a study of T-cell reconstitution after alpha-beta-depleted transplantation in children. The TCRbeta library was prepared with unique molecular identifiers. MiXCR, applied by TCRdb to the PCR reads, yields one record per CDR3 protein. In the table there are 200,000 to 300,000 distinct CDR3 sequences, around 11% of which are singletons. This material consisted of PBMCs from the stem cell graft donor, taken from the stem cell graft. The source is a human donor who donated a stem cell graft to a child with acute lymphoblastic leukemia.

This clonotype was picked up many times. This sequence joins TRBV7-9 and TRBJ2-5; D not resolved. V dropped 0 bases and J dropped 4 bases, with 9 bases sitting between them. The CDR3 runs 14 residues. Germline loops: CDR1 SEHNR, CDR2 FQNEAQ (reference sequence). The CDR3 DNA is TGTGCCAGCAGCTTAGCCCCGCCGGGAGAGACCCAGTACTTC. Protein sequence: CASSLAPPGETQYF.

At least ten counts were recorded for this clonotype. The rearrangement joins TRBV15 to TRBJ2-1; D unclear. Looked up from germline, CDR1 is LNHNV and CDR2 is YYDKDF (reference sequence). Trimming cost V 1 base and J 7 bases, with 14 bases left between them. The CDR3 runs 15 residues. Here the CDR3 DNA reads TGTGCCACCAGCAGAGCGCAGTCCCTTCAGAATGAGCAGTTCTTC. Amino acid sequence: CATSRAQSLQNEQFF. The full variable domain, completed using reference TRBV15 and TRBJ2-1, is DAMVIQNPRYQVTQFGKPVTLSCSQTLNHNVMYWYQQKSSQAPKLLFHYYDKDFNNEADTPDNFQSRRPNTSFCFLDIRSPGLGDTAMYLCATSRAQSLQNEQFFGPGTRLTVL.

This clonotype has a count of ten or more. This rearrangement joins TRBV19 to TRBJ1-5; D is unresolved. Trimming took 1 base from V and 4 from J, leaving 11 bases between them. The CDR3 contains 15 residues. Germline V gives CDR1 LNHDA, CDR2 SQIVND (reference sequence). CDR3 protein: CASSIAASANQPQHF. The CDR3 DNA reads TGTGCCAGTAGTATAGCGGCCTCTGCTAATCAGCCCCAGCATTTT.

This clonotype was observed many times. The CDR3 DNA sequence: TGTGCCAGCAGGCAGGGGCACCTCTCCTACGAGCAGTACTTC. Translated, it gives CASRQGHLSYEQYF. The chain links TRBV27 to TRBJ2-7; D might be TRBD1 (6 bases). CDR3 length equals 14 residues. Trimming shortened V by 6 bases and J by 0 bases, and 12 bases separated the two germline ends. Per germline, CDR1 MNHEY and CDR2 SMNVEV (reference sequence).

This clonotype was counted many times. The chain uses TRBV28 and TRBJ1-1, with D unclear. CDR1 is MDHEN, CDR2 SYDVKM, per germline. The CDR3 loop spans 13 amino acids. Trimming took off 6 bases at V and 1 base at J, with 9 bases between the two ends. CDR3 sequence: CASRQWGNTEAFF. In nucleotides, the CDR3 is TGTGCCAGCAGACAATGGGGGAACACTGAAGCTTTCTTT. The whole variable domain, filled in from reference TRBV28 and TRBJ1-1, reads DVKVTQSSRYLVKRTGEKVFLECVQDMDHENMFWYRQDPGLGLRLIYFSYDVKMKEKGDIPEGYSVSREKKERFSLILESASTNQTSMYLCASRQWGNTEAFFGQGTRLTVV.

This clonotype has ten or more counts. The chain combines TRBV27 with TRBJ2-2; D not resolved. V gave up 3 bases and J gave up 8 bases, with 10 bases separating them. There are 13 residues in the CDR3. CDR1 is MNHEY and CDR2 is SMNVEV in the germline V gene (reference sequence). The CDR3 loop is CASSFGPLGELFF. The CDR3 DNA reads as TGTGCCAGCAGTTTCGGGCCTTTAGGGGAGCTGTTTTTT.

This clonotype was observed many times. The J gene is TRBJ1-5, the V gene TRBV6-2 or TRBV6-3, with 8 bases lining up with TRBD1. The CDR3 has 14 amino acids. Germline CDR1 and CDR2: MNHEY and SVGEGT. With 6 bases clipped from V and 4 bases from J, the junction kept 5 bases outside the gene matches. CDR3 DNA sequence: TGTGCCAGCAGCCGTACAGGGGGGAATCAGCCCCAGCATTTT. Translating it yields CASSRTGGNQPQHF.

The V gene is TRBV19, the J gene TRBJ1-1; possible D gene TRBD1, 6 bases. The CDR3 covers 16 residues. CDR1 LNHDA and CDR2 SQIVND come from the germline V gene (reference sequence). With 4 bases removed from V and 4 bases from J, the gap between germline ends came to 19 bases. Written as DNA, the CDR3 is TGTGCCAGTAGTACCCCTGCCGGGGGCTTGGGCACTGAAGCTTTCTTT. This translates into CASSTPAGGLGTEAFF.

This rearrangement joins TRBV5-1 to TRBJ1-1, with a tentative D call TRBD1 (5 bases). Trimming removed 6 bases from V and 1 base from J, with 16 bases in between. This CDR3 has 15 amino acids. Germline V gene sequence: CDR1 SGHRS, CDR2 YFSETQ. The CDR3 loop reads CASIPGPGGNTEAFF. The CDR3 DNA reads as TGCGCCAGCATCCCGGGACCGGGAGGGAACACTGAAGCTTTCTTT.

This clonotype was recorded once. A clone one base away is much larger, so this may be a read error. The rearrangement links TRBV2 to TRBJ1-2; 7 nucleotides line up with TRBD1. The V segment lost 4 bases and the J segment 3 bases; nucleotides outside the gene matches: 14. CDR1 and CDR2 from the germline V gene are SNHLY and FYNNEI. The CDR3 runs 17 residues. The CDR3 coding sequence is TGTGCCAGCAGTGGTAGGACAGGTCCTACCCCTGACTATGGCTACACCTTC. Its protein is CASSGRTGPTPDYGYTF.

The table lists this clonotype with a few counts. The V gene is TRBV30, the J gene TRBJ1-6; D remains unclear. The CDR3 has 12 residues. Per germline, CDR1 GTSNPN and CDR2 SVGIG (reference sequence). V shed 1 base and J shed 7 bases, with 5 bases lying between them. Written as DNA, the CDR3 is TGTGCCTGGAGTGGGGAGAATTCACCCCTCCACTTT. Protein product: CAWSGENSPLHF.

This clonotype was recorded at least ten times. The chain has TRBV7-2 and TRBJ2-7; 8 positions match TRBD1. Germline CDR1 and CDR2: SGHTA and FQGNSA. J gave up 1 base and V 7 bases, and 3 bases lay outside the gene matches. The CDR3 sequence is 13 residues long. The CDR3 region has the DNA TGTGCCAGCACGAGACAGGGGTCCTACGAGCAGTACTTC. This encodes CASTRQGSYEQYF.

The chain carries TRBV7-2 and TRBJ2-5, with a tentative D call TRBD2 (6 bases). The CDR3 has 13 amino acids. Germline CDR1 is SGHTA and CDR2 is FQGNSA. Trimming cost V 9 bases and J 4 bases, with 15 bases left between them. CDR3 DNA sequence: TGTGCCAGTTGTTGGGGGGTGGGAGAGACCCAGTACTTC. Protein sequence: CASCWGVGETQYF.

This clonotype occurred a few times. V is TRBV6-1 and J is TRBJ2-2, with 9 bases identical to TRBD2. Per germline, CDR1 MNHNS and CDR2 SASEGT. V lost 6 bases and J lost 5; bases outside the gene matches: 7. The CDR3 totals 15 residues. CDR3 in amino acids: CASRNGLATTGELFF. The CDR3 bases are TGTGCCAGCAGGAACGGACTAGCGACTACCGGGGAGCTGTTTTTT.

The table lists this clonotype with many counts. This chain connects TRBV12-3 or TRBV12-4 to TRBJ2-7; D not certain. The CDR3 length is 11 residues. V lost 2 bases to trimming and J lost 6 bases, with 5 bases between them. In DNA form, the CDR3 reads TGTGCCAGCAGTTTAATGGTCGAGCAGTACTTC. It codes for CASSLMVEQYF.

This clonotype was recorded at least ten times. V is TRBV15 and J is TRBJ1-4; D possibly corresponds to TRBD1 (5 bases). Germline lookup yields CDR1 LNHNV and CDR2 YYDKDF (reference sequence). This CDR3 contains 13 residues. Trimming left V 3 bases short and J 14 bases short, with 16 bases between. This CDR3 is CATSRDNNRQLFF. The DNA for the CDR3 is TGTGCCACCAGCAGGGACAACAATAGACAGCTGTTTTTT.

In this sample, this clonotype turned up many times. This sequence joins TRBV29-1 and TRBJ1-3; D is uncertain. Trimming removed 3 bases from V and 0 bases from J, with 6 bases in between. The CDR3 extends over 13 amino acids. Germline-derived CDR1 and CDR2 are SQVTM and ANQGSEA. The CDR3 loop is CSVEQNSGNTIYF. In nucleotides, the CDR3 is TGCAGCGTTGAGCAGAACTCTGGAAACACCATATATTTT.

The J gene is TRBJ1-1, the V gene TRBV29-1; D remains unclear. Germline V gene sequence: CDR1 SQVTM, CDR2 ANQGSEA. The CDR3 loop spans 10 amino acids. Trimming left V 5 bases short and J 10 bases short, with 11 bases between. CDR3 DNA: TGCAGCGTTAAGGAGGGAGTAGCTTTCTTT. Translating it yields CSVKEGVAFF.

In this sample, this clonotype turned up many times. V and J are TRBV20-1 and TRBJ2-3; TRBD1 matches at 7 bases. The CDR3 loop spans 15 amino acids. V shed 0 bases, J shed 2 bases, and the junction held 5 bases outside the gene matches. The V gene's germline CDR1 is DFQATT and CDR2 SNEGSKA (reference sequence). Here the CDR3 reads CSAREKGQLTDTQYF. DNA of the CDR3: TGCAGTGCTAGAGAGAAGGGACAGCTCACAGATACGCAGTATTTT.

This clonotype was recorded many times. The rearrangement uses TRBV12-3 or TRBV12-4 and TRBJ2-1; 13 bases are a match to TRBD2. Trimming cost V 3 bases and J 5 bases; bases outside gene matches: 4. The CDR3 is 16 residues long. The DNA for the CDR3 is TGTGCCAGCAGTTTCGGACTAGCGGGAGCCAACAATGAGCAGTTCTTC. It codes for CASSFGLAGANNEQFF.

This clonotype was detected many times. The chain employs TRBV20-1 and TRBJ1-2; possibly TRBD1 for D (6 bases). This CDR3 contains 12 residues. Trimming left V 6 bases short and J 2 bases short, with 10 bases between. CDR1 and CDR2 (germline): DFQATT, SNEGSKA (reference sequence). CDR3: CSAMGQNYGYTF. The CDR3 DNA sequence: TGCAGTGCCATGGGACAAAACTATGGCTACACCTTC.

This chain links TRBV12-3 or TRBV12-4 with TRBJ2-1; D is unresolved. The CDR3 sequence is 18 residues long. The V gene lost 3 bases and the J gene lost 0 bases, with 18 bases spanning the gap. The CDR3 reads CASSFWQNPTSSYNEQFF. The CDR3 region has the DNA TGTGCCAGCAGTTTTTGGCAGAACCCCACGAGCTCCTACAATGAGCAGTTCTTC.

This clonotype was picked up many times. CDR3 loop: CSARPQSDTQYF. CDR3 nucleotide sequence: TGCAGTGCTAGACCGCAATCAGATACGCAGTATTTT. The chain links TRBV20-1 to TRBJ2-3; no clear D. The CDR3 consists of 12 residues. Germline V gives CDR1 DFQATT, CDR2 SNEGSKA (reference sequence). Trimming took off 2 bases at V and 4 bases at J, with 7 bases between the two ends.

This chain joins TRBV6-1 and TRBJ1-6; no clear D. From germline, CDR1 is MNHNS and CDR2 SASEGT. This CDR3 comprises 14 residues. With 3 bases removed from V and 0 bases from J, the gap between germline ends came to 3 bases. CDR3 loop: CASSDSSYNSPLHF. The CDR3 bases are TGTGCCAGCAGTGACAGCTCCTATAATTCACCCCTCCACTTT.

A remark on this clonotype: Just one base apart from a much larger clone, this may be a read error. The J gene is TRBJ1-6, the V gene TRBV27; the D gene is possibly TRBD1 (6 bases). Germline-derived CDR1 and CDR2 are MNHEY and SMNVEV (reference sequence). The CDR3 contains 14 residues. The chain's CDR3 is CASREQGPNSPIHF. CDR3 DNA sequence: TGTGCCAGCCGGGAACAGGGCCCTAATTCACCCATCCACTTT.